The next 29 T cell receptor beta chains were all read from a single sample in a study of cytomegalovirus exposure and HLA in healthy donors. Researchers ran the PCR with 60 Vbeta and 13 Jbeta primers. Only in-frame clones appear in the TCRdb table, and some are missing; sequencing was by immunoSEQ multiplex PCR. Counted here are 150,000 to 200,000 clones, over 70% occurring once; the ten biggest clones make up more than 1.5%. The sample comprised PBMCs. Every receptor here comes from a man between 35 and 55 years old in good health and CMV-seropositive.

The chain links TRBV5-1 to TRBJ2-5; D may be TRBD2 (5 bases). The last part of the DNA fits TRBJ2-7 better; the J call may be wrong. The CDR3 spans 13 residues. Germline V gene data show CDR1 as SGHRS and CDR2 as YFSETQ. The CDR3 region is CASGSESSYEQYF. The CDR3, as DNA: TGCGCCAGCGGTAGCGAAAGCTCCTACGAGCAGTACTTC.

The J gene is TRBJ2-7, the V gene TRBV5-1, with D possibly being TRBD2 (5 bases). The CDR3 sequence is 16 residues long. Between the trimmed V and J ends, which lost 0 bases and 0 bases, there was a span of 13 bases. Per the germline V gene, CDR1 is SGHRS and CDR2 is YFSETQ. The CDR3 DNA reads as TGCGCCAGCAGCTTGGGCTGGCGGGTGAGCTCCTACGAGCAGTACTTC. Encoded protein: CASSLGWRVSSYEQYF.

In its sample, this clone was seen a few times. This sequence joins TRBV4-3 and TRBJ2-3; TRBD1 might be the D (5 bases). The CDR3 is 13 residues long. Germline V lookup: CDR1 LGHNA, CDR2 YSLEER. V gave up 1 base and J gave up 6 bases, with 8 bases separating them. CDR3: CASSQGGLDTQYF. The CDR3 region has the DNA TGCGCCAGCAGCCAAGGGGGCCTGGATACGCAGTATTTT.

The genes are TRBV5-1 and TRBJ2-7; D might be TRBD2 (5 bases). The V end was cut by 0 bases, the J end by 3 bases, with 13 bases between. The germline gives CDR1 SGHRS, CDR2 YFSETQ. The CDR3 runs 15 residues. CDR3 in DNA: TGCGCCAGCAGCTTGGCCACCGGCGGGCTCTACGAGCAGTACTTC. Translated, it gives CASSLATGGLYEQYF.

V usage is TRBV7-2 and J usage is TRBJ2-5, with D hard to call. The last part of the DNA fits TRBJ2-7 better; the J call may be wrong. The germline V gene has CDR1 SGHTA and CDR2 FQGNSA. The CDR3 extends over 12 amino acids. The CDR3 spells CASSLSPHEQYF. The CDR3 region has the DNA TGTGCCAGCAGCTTAAGCCCCCACGAGCAGTACTTC.

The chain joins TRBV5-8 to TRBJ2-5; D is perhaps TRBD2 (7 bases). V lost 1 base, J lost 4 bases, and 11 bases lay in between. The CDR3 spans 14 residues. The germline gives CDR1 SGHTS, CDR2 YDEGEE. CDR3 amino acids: CASSLTGRGETQYF. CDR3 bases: TGTGCCAGCAGCTTGACAGGGAGGGGAGAGACCCAGTACTTC.

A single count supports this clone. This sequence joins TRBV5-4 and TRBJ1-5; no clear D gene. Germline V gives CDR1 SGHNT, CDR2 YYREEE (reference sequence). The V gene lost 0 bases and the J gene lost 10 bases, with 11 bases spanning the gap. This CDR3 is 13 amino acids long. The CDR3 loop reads CASSLGRDSPQHF. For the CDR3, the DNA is TGTGCCAGCAGCTTGGGGAGGGATAGCCCCCAGCATTTT.

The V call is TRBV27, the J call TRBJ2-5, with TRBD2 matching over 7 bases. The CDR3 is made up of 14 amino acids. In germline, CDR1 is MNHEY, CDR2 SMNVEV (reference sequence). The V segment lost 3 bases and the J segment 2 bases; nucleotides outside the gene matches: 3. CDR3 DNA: TGTGCCAGCAGTTTGGGGGAGGGACAAGAGACCCAGTACTTC. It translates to CASSLGEGQETQYF.

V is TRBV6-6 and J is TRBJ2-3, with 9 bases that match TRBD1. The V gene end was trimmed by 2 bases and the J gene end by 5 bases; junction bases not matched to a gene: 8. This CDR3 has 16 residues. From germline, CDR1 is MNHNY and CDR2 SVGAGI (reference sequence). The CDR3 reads CASSYKQGAEEDTQYF. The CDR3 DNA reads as TGTGCCAGCAGTTACAAACAGGGGGCCGAGGAAGATACGCAGTATTTT.

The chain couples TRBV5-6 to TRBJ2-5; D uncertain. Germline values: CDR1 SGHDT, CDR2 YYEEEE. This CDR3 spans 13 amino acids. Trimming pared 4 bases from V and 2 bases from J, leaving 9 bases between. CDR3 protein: CASSQVHQETQYF. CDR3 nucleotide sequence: TGTGCCAGCAGCCAGGTCCATCAAGAGACCCAGTACTTC.

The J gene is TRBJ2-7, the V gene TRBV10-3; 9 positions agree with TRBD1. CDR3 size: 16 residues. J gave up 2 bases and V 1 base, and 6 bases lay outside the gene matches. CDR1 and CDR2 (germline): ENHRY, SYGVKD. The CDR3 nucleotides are TGTGCCATCAGTGAGTTCGGGACAGGGAGACCCTACGAGCAGTACTTC. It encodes CAISEFGTGRPYEQYF.

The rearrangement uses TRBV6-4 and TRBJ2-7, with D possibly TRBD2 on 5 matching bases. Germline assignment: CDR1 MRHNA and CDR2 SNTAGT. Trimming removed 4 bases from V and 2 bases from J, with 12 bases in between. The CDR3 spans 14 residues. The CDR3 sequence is CASSALGRTYEQYF. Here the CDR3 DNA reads TGTGCCAGCAGTGCTCTTGGGAGAACCTACGAGCAGTACTTC.

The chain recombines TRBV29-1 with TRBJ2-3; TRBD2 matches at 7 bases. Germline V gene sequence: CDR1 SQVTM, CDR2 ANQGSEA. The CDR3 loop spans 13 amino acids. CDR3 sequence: CSTGGSGADTQYF. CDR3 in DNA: TGCAGTACCGGGGGGAGCGGGGCAGATACGCAGTATTTT.

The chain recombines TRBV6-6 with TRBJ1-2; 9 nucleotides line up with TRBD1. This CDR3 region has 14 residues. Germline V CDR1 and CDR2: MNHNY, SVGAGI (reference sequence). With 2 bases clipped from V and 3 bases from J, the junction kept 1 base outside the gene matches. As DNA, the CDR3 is TGTGCCAGCAGTTACACAGGGGGCGACTATGGCTACACCTTC. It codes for CASSYTGGDYGYTF.

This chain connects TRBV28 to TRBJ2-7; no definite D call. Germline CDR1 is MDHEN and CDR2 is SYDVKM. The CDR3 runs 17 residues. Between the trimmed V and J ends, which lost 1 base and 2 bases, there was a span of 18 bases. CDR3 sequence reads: CASSLLGLETNAYEQYF. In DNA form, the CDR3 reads TGTGCCAGCAGTTTATTGGGTCTCGAGACAAATGCCTACGAGCAGTACTTC.

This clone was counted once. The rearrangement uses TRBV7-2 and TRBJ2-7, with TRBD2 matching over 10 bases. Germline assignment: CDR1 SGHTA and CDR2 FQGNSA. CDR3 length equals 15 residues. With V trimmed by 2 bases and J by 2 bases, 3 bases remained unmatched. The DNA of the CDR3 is TGTGCCAGCAGCTTAATGCTAGCGGGAGCCTACGAGCAGTACTTC. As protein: CASSLMLAGAYEQYF.

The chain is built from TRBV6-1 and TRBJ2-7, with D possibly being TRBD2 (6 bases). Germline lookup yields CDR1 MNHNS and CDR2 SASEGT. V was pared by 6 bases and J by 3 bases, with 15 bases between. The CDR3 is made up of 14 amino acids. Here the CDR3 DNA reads TGTGCCAGCAGCTTTGAGCGGGTCGACTACGAGCAGTACTTC. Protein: CASSFERVDYEQYF.

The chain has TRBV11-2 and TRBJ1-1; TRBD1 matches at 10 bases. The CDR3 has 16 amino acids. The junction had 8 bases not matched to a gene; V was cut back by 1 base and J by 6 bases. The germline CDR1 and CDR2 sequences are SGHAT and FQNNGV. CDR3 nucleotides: TGTGCCAGCAGCTTAGGACAGGGGGCGAGTCAGGCTGAAGCTTTCTTT. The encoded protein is CASSLGQGASQAEAFF.

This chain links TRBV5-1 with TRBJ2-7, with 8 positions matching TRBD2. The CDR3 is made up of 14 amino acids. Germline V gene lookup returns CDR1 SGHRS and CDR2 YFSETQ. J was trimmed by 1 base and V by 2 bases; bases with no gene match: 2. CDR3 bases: TGCGCCAGCAGCTTCGGGGGGGGGTCCTACGAGCAGTACTTC. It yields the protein CASSFGGGSYEQYF.

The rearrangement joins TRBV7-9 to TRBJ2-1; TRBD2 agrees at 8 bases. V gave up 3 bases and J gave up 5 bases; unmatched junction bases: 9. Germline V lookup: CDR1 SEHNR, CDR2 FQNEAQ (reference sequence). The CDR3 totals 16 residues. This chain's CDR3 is CASSFRLTSANNEQFF. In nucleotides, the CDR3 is TGTGCCAGCAGCTTCCGGCTGACTAGCGCTAACAATGAGCAGTTCTTC.

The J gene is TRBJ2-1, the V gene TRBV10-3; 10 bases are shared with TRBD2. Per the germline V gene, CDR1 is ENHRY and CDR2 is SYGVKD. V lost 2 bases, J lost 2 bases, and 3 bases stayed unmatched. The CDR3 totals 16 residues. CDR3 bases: TGTGCCATCAGTGAGGTAGCGGGAGGACCCTACAATGAGCAGTTCTTC. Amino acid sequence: CAISEVAGGPYNEQFF.

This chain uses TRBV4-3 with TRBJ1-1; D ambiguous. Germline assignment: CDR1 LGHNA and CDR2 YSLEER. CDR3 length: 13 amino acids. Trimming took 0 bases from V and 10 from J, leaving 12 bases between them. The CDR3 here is CASSQDPGRGAFF. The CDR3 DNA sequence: TGCGCCAGCAGCCAAGACCCCGGGCGGGGAGCTTTCTTT.

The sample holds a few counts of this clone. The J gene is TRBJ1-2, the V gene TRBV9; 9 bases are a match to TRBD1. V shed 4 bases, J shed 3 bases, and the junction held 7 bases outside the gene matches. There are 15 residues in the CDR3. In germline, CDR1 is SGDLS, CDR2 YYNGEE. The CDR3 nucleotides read TGTGCCAGCAGCCCCCGACAGGGGGTCGACTATGGCTACACCTTC. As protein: CASSPRQGVDYGYTF.

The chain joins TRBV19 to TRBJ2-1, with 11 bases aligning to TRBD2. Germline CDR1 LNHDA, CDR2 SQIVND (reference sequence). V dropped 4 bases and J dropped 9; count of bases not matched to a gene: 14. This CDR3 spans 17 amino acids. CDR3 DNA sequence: TGTGCCAGTAGTACCCCTCCTATAGCGGGAGGGCCGCGTGAGCAGTTCTTC. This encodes CASSTPPIAGGPREQFF.

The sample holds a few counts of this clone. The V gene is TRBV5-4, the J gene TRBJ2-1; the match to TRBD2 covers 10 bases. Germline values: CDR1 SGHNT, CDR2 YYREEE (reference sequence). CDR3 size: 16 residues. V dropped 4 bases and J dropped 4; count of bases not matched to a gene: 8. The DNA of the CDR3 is TGTGCCAGCAGCGCCGCGCCTAGCGGGGGTTACAATGAGCAGTTCTTC. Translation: CASSAAPSGGYNEQFF.

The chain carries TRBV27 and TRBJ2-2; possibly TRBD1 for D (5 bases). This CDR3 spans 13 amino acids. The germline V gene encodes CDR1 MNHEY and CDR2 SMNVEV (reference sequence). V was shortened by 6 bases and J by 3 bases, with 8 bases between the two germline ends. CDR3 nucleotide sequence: TGTGCCAGCAGGACAGCGTACACCGGGGAGCTGTTTTTT. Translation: CASRTAYTGELFF.

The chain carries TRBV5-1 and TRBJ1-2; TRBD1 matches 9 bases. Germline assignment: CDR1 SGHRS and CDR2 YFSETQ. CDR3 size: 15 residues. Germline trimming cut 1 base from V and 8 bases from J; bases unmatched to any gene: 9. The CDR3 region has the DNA TGCGCCAGCAGCTTGAACTCACAGGGGGCGTCCGGCTACACCTTC. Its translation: CASSLNSQGASGYTF. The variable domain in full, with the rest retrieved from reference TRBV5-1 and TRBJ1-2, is KAGVTQTPRYLIKTRGQQVTLSCSPISGHRSVSWYQQTPGQGLQFLFEYFSETQRNKGNFPGRFSGRQFSNSRSEMNVSTLELGDSALYLCASSLNSQGASGYTFGSGTRLTVV.

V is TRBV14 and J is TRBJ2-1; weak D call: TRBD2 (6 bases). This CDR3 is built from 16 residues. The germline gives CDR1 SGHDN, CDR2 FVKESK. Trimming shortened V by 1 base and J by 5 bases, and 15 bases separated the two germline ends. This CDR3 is CASSQGRGLRNNEQFF. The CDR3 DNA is TGTGCCAGCAGCCAAGGAAGGGGACTTCGAAACAATGAGCAGTTCTTC.

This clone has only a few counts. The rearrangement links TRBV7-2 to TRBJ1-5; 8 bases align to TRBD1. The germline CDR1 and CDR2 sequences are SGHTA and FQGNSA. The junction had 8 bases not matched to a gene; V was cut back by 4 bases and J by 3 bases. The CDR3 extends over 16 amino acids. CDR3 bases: TGTGCCAGCAGCTACGCGGGGACAGGTTCCAATCAGCCCCAGCATTTT. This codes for CASSYAGTGSNQPQHF. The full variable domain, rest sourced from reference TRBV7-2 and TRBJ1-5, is GAGVSQSPSNKVTEKGKDVELRCDPISGHTALYWYRQSLGQGLEFLIYFQGNSAPDKSGLPSDRFSAERTGGSVSTLTIQRTQQEDSAVYLCASSYAGTGSNQPQHFGDGTRLSIL.